This entry features one T cell receptor beta chain sequence. Its antigen is unidentified. The data were obtained in a study of read filtering for tumor transcriptome and immune sequencing. Study at large: Patients were 17 male and about 15 female, mean age 65.9 years, range 47 to 80. Overall study findings and caveats: Compared with RNA-seq, IR-seq gave much higher clonotype depth and reliability.

This library used approximately 390 ng RNA and molecular barcoded adaptors spanning alpha/delta and beta/gamma chains. MiXCR, applied by TCRdb to the reads, yields one record per CDR3 protein. The profile shows 37,000 or so distinct CDR3 sequences, roughly 13% of them singletons. The sequencing input was a population of CD138-negative cells sorted from bone marrow. The TCR was taken from a donor at least 40 years old with multiple myeloma.

The CDR3 is CASSLASTGGECNEQFF. CDR3 in DNA: TGTGCCAGCAGCTTAGCCTCGACTGGGGGCGAGTGCAATGAGCAGTTCTTC. The chain employs TRBV7-6 and TRBJ2-1; D is possibly TRBD1 (6 bases). CDR3 length equals 17 residues. The V gene's germline CDR1 is SGHVS and CDR2 FNYEAQ. Trimming took off 0 bases at V and 6 bases at J, with 18 bases between the two ends.